The T cell receptor (beta chain) under discussion was sequenced for a study of blood T cell repertoires in COVID-19. Assay used: immunoSEQ multiplex PCR; TCRdb lists only in-frame clones, some missing. The sample consists of roughly 260,000 clones, around 87% of them appearing once. The germline V gene has CDR1 SGDLS and CDR2 YYNGEE. CDR3 size: 17 residues. Trimming took 0 bases from V and 2 from J; bases not matched to a gene: 10. The sequencing input was peripheral blood. The chain is built from TRBV9 and TRBJ2-7; 8 nucleotides align to TRBD2. The sequence was obtained from a woman aged 45-65 years with acute or convalescent COVID-19. CDR3 in amino acids: CASSVGIIAGNTYEQYF. DNA of the CDR3: TGTGCCAGCAGCGTAGGAATAATAGCGGGGAATACCTACGAGCAGTACTTC.